This T cell receptor beta chain was recovered during a study of T-cell reconstitution after alpha-beta-depleted transplantation in children. Overall study findings and caveats: Hyperexpanded clones declined; after one year, newly produced T cells mostly supplied diversity.

V was trimmed by 6 bases and J by 8 bases, leaving 26 bases between them. The CDR3 runs to 16 residues. Unique molecular identifiers were incorporated into the prepared TCRbeta library. TCRdb re-derived calls from the PCR reads in MiXCR, one entry per CDR3 protein. The sample has 200,000 to 250,000 distinct CDR3 sequences, about 8.7% seen once; the top ten hold 35% to 45%. With respect to this clonotype: The antigen remains undetermined.

Sequenced material: PBMCs, mostly from graft donor cells, taken 360 days after TCRalphabeta/CD19-depleted stem cell transplant. The receptor was isolated from a male patient aged 2-9 years who had a stem cell transplant for acute myeloid leukemia, so the T cells may come from the graft donor. The chain is built from TRBV12-3 or TRBV12-4 and TRBJ2-7, with D tentatively TRBD2 (6 bases). The CDR3 DNA reads as TGTGCCAGCAGCTTTAATGCGGAGGGTGGGGGATGGCAGCAGTACTTC. Its protein is CASSFNAEGGGWQQYF.